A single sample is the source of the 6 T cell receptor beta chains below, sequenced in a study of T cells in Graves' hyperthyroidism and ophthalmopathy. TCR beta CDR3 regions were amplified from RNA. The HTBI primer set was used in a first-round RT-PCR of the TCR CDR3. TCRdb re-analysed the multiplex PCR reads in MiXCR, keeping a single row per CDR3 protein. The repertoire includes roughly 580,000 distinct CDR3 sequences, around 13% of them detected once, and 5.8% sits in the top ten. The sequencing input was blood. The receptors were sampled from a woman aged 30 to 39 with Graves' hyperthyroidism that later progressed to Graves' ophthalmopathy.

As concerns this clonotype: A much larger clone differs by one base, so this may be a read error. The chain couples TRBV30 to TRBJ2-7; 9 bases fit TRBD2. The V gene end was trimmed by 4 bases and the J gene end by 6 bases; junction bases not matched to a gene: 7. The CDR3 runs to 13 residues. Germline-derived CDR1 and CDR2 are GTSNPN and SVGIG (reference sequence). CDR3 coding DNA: TGTGCCTGGACTTTAGCGGGAGCGGCCGAGCAGTACTTC. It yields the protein CAWTLAGAAEQYF.

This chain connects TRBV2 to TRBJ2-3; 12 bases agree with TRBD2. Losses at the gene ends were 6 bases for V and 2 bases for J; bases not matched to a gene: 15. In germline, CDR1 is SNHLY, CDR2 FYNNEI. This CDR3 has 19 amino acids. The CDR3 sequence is CASRGGPGTSGLATDTQYF. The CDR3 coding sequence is TGTGCCAGCAGGGGAGGACCCGGGACTAGCGGGTTAGCCACAGATACGCAGTATTTT.

CDR3: CATSKGNQPQHF. For the CDR3, the DNA is TGTGCCACCAGTAAGGGAAATCAGCCCCAGCATTTT. V gene TRBV24-1 combines with J gene TRBJ1-5, with D uncertain. Trimming pared 6 bases from V and 4 bases from J, leaving 6 bases between. From germline, CDR1 is KGHDR and CDR2 SFDVKD. The CDR3 runs 12 residues.

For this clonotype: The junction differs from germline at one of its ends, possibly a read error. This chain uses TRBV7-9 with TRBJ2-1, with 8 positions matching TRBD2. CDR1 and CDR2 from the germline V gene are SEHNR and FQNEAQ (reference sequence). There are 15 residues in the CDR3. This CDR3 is CASSLVVSGNDEQFF. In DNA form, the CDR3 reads TGCGCCAGCAGCTTGGTCGTTAGCGGGAATGATGAGCAGTTCTTC.

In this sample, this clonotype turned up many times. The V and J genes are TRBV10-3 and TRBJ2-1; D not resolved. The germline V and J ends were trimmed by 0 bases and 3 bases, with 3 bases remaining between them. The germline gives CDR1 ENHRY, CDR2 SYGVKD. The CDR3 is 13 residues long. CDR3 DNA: TGTGCCATCAGTGAGTCGATCTACAATGAGCAGTTCTTC. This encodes CAISESIYNEQFF.

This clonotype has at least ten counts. The chain's CDR3 is CASSPSRAAEQYF. The CDR3, as DNA: TGTGCCAGCAGCCCCTCAAGAGCGGCCGAGCAGTACTTC. The V and J genes are TRBV3-1 and TRBJ2-7; tentatively, D is TRBD2 (5 bases). There are 13 residues in the CDR3. The germline CDR1 and CDR2 sequences are LGHDT and YNNKEL (reference sequence). V shed 4 bases and J shed 6 bases, with 13 bases lying between them.